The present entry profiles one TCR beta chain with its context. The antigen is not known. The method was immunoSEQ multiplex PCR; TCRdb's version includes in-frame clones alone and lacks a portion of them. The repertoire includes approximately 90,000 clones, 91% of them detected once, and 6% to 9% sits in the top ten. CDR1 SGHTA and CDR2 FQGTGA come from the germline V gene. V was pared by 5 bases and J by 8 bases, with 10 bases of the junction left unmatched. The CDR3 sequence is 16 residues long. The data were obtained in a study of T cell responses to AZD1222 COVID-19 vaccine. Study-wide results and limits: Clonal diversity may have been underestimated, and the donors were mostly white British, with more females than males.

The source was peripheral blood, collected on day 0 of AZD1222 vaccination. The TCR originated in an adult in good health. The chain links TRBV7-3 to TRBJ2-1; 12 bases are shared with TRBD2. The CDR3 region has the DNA TGTGCCAGCAGCCCCCGGACTAGCGGGATAGGGGATGAGCAGTTCTTC. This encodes CASSPRTSGIGDEQFF. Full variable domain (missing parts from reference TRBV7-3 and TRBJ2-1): GAGVSQTPSNKVTEKGKYVELRCDPISGHTALYWYRQSLGQGPEFLIYFQGTGAADDSGLPNDRFFAVRPEGSVSTLKIQRTERGDSAVYLCASSPRTSGIGDEQFFGPGTRLTVL.